This TCR beta chain was captured by sequencing in a study of cytomegalovirus exposure and HLA in healthy donors. Broader study findings: A list of 164 TCR beta chains associated with cytomegalovirus was given. Across donors, presence/absence analyses took sequencing depth to be roughly uniform. In a later analysis, the majority of CMV-associated beta chains seemingly showed HLA restriction.

After removal of 2 bases from V and 6 bases from J, the junction contained 7 bases not matched to a gene. CDR1 and CDR2 (germline): SGHKS, YYEKEE (reference sequence). The CDR3 contains 14 residues. It was with 60 Vbeta and 13 Jbeta primers that the PCR ran. Using immunoSEQ multiplex PCR, the repertoire was profiled, and TCRdb retains in-frame clones only, with some absent. The sample records just over 150,000 clones, 82% being singletons. With regard to this clone: As yet, its antigen is unknown.

This clonotype was sampled from a woman aged 45-60 years in good health and CMV-seropositive. The chain uses TRBV5-5 and TRBJ1-2, with 7 bases matching TRBD1. Input material: PBMCs. As DNA, the CDR3 is TGTGCCAGCAGCTTAACAGGGGATTGGAATGGCTACACCTTC. Protein sequence: CASSLTGDWNGYTF. Full variable domain (rest looked up from reference TRBV5-5 and TRBJ1-2): DAGVTQSPTHLIKTRGQQVTLRCSPISGHKSVSWYQQVLGQGPQFIFQYYEKEERGRGNFPDRFSARQFPNYSSELNVNALLLGDSALYLCASSLTGDWNGYTFGSGTRLTVV.